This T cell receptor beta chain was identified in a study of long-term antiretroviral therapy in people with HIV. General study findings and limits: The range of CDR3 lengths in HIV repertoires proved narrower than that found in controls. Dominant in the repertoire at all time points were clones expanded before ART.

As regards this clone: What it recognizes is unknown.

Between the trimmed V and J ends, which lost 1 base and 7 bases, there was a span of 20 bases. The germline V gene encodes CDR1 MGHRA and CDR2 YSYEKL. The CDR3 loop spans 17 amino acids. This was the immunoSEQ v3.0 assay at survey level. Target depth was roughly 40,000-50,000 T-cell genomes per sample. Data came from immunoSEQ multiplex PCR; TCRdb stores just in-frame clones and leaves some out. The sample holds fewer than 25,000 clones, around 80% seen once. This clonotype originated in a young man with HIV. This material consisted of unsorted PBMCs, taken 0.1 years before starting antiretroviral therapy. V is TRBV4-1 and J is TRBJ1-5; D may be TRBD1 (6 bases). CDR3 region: CASSQVPGVLPNQPQHF. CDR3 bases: TGCGCCAGCAGCCAAGTTCCAGGGGTGCTCCCCAACCAGCCCCAGCATTTT.